A selection of T cell receptor beta chains follows, all from one sample in a study of T cell changes during pregnancy in multiple sclerosis. The data were produced by immunoSEQ multiplex PCR, yet TCRdb's version contains in-frame clones alone and is incomplete. The table lists under 85,000 clones, approximately 94% of them singletons. The source material was peripheral blood, sampled in the third trimester of pregnancy. Source of these receptors: a female donor with multiple sclerosis, enrolled in a pregnancy study. Both conserved end residues are part of each CDR3.

>TRBV28
CASSSQTGVGEKLFF
>TRBV2
CASKVTGGIYEQYF
>TRBV7-6
CASSLLASEQYF
>TRBV29-1
CSVVPQGAVSGGAHEQFF
>TRBV4-2
CASSQGTGGDYGYTF
>TRBV25-1
CASTRGYGYTF
>TRBV7-2
CASSPGTSNQPQHF
>TRBV5-5
CASSLSGGNEQFF
>TRBV27
CASRSTGGRPSYNEQFF
>TRBV7-9
CASSFTGDFTEAFF
>TRBV2
CASSVDGELRALHF
>TRBV6-5
CASRKTGSHEQYF
>TRBV7-9
CASSTEDRGNTEAFF
>TRBV7-2
CASSFGDSRNTGELFF
>TRBV6-1
CASSEVPGESYGYTF
>TRBV27
CASSLAANYGYTF
>TRBV12-5
CASVELAGGQAYNEQFF
>TRBV19
CASSLIAGAGTGELFF
>TRBV10-3
CAIASGSGETQYF
>TRBV27
CASSPQGRAYEQYF
>TRBV7-8
CASSPTDRVAKNIQYF
>TRBV7-8
CASSRTGRGNEQFF
>TRBV5-1
CASSAWTSGGLEYF
>TRBV4-3
CASSQIAGGNTDTQYF